This paragraph reports one T cell receptor (beta chain). The data are from a study of blood T cell repertoires in COVID-19. CDR1 is SGHVS and CDR2 is FQNEAQ in the germline V gene. The V and J ends lost 0 bases and 7 bases respectively, with 18 bases between them. This CDR3 comprises 16 residues. Using immunoSEQ multiplex PCR, the repertoire was profiled, and TCRdb retains in-frame clones only, with some absent. Among 250,000 or so clones, roughly 90% were seen once, and the ten largest hold 2.7%. Sequences were obtained from peripheral blood. The chain is built from TRBV7-8 and TRBJ1-1, with D unresolved. The receptor was isolated from a woman aged 55-70 years with acute or convalescent COVID-19. The CDR3, as DNA: TGTGCCAGCAGCTTAGCGCTGTTTACCGAGGGTCTTGAAGCTTTCTTT. As protein: CASSLALFTEGLEAFF. The variable domain in full, completed from reference TRBV7-8 and TRBJ1-1, reads GAGVSQSPRYKVAKRGQDVALRCDPISGHVSLFWYQQALGQGPEFLTYFQNEAQLDKSGLPSDRFFAERPEGSVSTLKIQRTQQEDSAVYLCASSLALFTEGLEAFFGQGTRLTVV.